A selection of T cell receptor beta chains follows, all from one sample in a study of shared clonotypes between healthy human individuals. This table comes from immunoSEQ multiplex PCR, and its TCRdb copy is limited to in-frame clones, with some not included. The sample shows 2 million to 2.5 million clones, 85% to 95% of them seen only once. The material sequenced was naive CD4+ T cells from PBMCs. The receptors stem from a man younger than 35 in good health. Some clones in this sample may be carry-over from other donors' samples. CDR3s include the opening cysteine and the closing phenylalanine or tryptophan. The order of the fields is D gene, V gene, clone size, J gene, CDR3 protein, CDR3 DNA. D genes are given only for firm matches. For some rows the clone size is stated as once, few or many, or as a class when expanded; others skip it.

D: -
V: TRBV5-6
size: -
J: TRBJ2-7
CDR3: CASSFDSPYEQYF
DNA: TGTGCCAGCAGCTTTGACTCTCCCTACGAGCAGTACTTC

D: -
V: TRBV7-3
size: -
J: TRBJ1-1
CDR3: CASSLTPENTEAFF
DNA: TGTGCCAGCAGCTTAACGCCTGAGAACACTGAAGCTTTCTTT

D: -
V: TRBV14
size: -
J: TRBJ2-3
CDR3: CASSPQMGDTQYF
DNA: TGTGCCAGCAGCCCACAGATGGGAGATACGCAGTATTTT

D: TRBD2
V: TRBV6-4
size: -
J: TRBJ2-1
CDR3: CASSLYREGGYEQFF
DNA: TGTGCCAGCAGTCTCTACCGGGAGGGAGGTTATGAGCAGTTCTTC

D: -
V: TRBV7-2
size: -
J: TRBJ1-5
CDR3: CASSLGGGVGSPQHF
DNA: TGTGCCAGCAGCTTAGGAGGCGGGGTGGGCAGCCCCCAGCATTTT

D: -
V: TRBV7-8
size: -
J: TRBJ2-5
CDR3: CASSAGRGTRETQYF
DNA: TGTGCCAGCAGCGCCGGTCGGGGGACGAGGGAGACCCAGTACTTC

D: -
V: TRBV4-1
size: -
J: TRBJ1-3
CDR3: CASSQGATYGGNTIYF
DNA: TGCGCCAGCAGCCAGGGAGCAACCTATGGGGGAAACACCATATATTTT

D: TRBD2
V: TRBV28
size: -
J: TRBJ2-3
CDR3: CASSSEAGSVRTQYF
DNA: TGTGCCAGCAGTTCCGAAGCGGGATCTGTGCGGACGCAGTATTTT

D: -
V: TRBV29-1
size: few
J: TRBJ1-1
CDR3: CSGALETEAFF
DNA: TGCAGCGGGGCTTTGGAAACTGAAGCTTTCTTT

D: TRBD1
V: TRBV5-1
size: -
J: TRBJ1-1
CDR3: CASSGGTAHTEAFF
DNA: TGCGCCAGCAGCGGCGGGACAGCGCACACTGAAGCTTTCTTT

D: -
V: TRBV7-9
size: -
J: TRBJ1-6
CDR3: CASSPKSNNSPLHF
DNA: TGTGCCAGCAGCCCGAAATCCAATAATTCACCCCTCCACTTT

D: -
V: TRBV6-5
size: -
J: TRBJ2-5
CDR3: CATSPAGGSVETQYF
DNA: TGTGCCACTTCCCCCGCGGGCGGCTCCGTAGAGACCCAGTACTTC

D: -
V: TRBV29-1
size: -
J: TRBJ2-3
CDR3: CSVETRGADTQYF
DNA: TGCAGCGTTGAAACCAGGGGCGCAGATACGCAGTATTTT

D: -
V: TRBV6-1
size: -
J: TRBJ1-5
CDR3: CASSEIGGGIDRGNQPQHF
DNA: TGTGCCAGCAGTGAAATTGGCGGGGGGATAGATCGTGGCAATCAGCCCCAGCATTTT

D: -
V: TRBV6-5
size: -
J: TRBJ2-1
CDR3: CASSRTGTGYNEQFF
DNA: TGTGCCAGCAGCCGAACCGGGACGGGCTACAATGAGCAGTTCTTC

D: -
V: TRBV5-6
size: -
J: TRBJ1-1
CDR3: CASSRGSTEAFF
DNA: TGTGCCAGCAGCAGAGGTAGCACTGAAGCTTTCTTT

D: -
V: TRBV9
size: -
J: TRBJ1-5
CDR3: CASSEGITGNQPQHF
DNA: TGTGCCAGCAGCGAGGGGATAACGGGGAATCAGCCCCAGCATTTT

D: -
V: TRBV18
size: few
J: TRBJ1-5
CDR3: CASSSRGSLQGENQPQHF
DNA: TGTGCCAGCTCATCAAGGGGGTCTCTTCAGGGTGAAAATCAGCCCCAGCATTTT

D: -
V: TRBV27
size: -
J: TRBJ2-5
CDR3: CASSTRWGQETQYF
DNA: TGTGCCAGCAGTACCCGGTGGGGGCAAGAGACCCAGTACTTC

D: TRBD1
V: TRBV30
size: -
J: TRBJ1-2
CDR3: CASHRDRVEGYTF
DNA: TGTGCCTCACACCGGGACAGGGTGGAGGGCTACACCTTC

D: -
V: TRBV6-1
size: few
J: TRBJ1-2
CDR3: CASSEYRLYTF
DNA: TGTGCCAGCAGTGAATACCGACTCTACACCTTC

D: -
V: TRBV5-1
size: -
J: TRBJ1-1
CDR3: CASSLSFETTEAFF
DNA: TGCGCCAGCAGCTTGAGTTTCGAGACCACTGAAGCTTTCTTT

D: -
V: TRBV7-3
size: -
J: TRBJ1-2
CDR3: CASSLYSNYGYTF
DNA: TGTGCCAGCAGCTTATACAGCAACTATGGCTACACCTTC

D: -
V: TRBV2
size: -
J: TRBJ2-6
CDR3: CASSERGPGSSGANVLTF
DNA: TGTGCCAGCAGTGAAAGGGGCCCAGGGAGCTCTGGGGCCAACGTCCTGACTTTC

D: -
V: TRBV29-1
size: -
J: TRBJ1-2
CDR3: CSVGKLRLYGYTF
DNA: TGCAGCGTTGGGAAACTTAGGCTCTATGGCTACACCTTC

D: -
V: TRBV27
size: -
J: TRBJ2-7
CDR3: CASKGQGDYEQYF
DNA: TGTGCCAGCAAGGGTCAGGGAGACTACGAGCAGTACTTC

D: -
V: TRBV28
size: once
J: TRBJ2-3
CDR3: CASSSAVYGTDTQYF
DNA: TGTGCCAGCAGTTCCGCCGTCTACGGGACAGATACGCAGTATTTT

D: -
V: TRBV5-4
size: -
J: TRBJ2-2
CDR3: CASSLGLNTGELFF
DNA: TGTGCCAGCAGCTTGGGACTCAACACCGGGGAGCTGTTTTTT

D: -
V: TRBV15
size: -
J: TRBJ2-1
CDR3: CATSSGTRNEQFF
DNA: TGTGCCACCAGTTCCGGTACCAGGAATGAGCAGTTCTTC

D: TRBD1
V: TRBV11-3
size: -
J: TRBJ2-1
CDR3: CASSRGDSSYNEQFF
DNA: TGTGCCAGCAGTAGAGGGGACAGCTCCTACAATGAGCAGTTCTTC

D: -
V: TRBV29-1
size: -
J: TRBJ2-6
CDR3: CSVESGSGANVLTF
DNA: TGCAGCGTTGAGTCGGGCTCTGGGGCCAACGTCCTGACTTTC

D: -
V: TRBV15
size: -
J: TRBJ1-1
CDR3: CATSRVPMNTEAFF
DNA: TGTGCCACCAGCAGAGTCCCAATGAACACTGAAGCTTTCTTT

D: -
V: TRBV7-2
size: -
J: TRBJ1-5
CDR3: CASSYRVREPQHF
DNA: TGTGCCAGCAGCTATCGAGTCCGGGAGCCCCAGCATTTT

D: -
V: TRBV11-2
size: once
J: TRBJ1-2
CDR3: CASSPPRGTYGYTF
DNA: TGTGCCAGCAGTCCCCCGCGGGGAACCTATGGCTACACCTTC

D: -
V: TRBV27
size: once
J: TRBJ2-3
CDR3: CASSSLDSPPQYF
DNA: TGTGCCAGCAGTTCCCTGGACAGTCCTCCGCAGTATTTT

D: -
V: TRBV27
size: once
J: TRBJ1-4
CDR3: CASSLRGRTNEKLFF
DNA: TGTGCCAGCAGTTTACGGGGACGGACTAATGAAAAACTGTTTTTT

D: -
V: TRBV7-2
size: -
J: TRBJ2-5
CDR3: CASSPRGLLYQETQYF
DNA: TGTGCCAGCAGCCCTCGGGGACTCCTGTACCAAGAGACCCAGTACTTC

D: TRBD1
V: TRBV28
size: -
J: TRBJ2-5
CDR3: CASSLADRGRIKTQYF
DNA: TGTGCCAGCAGTTTAGCGGACAGGGGGCGCATAAAGACCCAGTACTTC

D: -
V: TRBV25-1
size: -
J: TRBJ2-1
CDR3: CASSEYVDEQFF
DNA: TGTGCCAGCAGTGAATATGTCGATGAGCAGTTCTTC

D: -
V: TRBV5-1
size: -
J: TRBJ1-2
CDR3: CASSLAGANYGYTF
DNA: TGCGCCAGCAGCTTGGCAGGGGCTAACTATGGCTACACCTTC

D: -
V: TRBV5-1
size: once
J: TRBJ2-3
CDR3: CASSRFPTSTDTQYF
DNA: TGCGCCAGCAGCCGTTTCCCAACTAGCACAGATACGCAGTATTTT

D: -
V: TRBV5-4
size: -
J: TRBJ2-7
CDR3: CASSPGLPSPYEQYF
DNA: TGTGCCAGCAGCCCCGGGCTCCCGAGCCCCTACGAGCAGTACTTC

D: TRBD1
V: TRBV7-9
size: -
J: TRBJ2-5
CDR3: CASSPTGQETQYF
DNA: TGTGCCAGCAGTCCGACAGGGCAAGAGACCCAGTACTTC

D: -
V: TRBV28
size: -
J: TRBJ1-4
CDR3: CASSPGTTIEKLFF
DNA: TGTGCCAGCAGCCCCGGGACAACCATCGAAAAACTGTTTTTT

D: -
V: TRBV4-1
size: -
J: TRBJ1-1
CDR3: CASSQADTVPTEAFF
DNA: TGCGCCAGCAGCCAAGCCGATACCGTTCCAACTGAAGCTTTCTTT

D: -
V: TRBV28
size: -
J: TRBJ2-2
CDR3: CASSSRDAGELFF
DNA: TGTGCCAGCAGTTCCAGGGACGCCGGGGAGCTGTTTTTT

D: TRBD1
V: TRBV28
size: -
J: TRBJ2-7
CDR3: CASTLLTGVLNEQYF
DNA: TGTGCCAGCACCTTGTTGACAGGGGTGTTGAACGAGCAGTACTTC

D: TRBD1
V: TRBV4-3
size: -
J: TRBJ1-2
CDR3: CASSLNRQGSYGYTF
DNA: TGCGCCAGCAGCTTAAACCGACAGGGCAGCTATGGCTACACCTTC

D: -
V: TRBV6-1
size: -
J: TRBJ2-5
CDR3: CASSEQPGQQETQYF
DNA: TGTGCCAGCAGTGAACAACCGGGACAACAAGAGACCCAGTACTTC

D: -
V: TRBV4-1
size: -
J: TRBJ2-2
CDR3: CASSHGHGRNTGELFF
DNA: TGCGCCAGCAGCCATGGGCATGGCCGTAACACCGGGGAGCTGTTTTTT

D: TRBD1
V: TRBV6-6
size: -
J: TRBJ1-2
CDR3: CASSQAGGQIYGYTF
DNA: TGTGCCAGCAGCCAGGCTGGGGGACAGATATATGGCTACACCTTC

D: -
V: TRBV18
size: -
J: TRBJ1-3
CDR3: CASSPSKVVSGNTIYF
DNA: TGTGCCAGCTCACCAAGTAAGGTGGTCTCTGGAAACACCATATATTTT

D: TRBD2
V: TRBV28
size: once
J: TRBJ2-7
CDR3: CASSFETSGNEGPNF
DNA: TGTGCCAGCAGTTTCGAGACTAGCGGGAACGAGGGCCCGAACTTC

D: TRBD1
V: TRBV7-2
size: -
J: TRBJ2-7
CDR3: CASSPDRASYEQYF
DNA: TGTGCCAGCAGCCCCGACAGGGCCTCCTACGAGCAGTACTTC

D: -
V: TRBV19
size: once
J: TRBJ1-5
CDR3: CASSTGRSNQPQHF
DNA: TGTGCCAGTAGTACCGGACGGAGCAATCAGCCCCAGCATTTT

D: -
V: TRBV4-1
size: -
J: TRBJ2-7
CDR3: CASSQVNGARYEQYF
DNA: TGCGCCAGCAGCCAAGTGAACGGAGCGCGGTACGAGCAGTACTTC

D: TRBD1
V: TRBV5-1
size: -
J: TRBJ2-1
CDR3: CASSFRQGSLYNEQFF
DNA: TGCGCCAGCAGCTTTAGACAGGGGTCATTATACAATGAGCAGTTCTTC

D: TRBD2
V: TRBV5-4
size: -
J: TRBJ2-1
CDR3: CASSLAAGEYNEQFF
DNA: TGTGCCAGCAGCTTGGCCGCGGGAGAATACAATGAGCAGTTCTTC

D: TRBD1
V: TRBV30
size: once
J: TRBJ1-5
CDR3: CAWTGTGGQPQHF
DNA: TGTGCCTGGACCGGGACAGGGGGCCAGCCCCAGCATTTT